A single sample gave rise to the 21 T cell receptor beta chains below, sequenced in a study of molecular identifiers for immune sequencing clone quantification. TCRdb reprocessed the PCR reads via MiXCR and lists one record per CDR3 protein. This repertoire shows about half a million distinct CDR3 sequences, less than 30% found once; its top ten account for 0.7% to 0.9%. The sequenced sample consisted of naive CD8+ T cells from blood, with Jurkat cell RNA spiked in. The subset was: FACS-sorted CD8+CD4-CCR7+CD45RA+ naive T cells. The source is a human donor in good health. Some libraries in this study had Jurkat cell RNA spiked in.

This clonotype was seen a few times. CDR3 DNA: TGTGCCAGCAGTTACTCGGGGGACAGGAGCTCCTACGAGCAGTACTTC. Protein: CASSYSGDRSSYEQYF. The rearrangement links TRBV6-2 or TRBV6-3 to TRBJ2-7, with 8 bases aligning to TRBD1. The CDR3 length is 16 residues. After removal of 0 bases from V and 0 bases from J, the junction contained 4 bases not matched to a gene. CDR1 and CDR2 (germline): MNHEY, SVGEGT.

CDR3 nucleotides: TGTGCCAGCAGCTTGTACAACGAATACGAGCAGTACTTC. Its translation is CASSLYNEYEQYF. The rearrangement joins TRBV5-4 to TRBJ2-7; D gene unclear. This CDR3 region has 13 residues. Germline loops: CDR1 SGHNT, CDR2 YYREEE (reference sequence). Trimming pared 1 base from V and 4 bases from J, leaving 9 bases between. The entire variable domain, with the rest obtained from reference TRBV5-4 and TRBJ2-7, is as follows: ETGVTQSPTHLIKTRGQQVTLRCSSQSGHNTVSWYQQALGQGPQFIFQYYREEENGRGNFPPRFSGLQFPNYSSELNVNALELDDSALYLCASSLYNEYEQYFGPGTRLTVT.

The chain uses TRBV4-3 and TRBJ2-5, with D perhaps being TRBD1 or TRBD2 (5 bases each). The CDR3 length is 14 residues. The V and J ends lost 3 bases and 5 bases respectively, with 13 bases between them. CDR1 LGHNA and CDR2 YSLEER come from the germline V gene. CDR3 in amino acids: CASSHSQGGETQYF. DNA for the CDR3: TGCGCCAGCAGCCACTCCCAGGGCGGGGAGACCCAGTACTTC.

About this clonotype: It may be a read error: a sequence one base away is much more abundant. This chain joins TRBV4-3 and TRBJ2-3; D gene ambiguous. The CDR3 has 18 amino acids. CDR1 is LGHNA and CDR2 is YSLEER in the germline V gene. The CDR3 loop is CASSQDRVTPLTTDTKYF. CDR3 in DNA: TGCGCCAGCAGCCAAGATAGAGTGACACCTTTGACCACAGATACGAAGTATTTT.

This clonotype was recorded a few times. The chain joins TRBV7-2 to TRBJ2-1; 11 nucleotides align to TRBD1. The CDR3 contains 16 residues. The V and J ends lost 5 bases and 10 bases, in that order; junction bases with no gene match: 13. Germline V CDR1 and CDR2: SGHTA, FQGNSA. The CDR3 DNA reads TGTGCCAGCAGCACCCGTCCGGGACAGGGGGAACGGGAGCAGTTCTTC. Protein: CASSTRPGQGEREQFF.

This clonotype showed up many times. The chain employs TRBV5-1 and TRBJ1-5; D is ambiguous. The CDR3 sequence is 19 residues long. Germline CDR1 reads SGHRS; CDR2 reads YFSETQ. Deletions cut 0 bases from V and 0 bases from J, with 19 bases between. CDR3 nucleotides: TGCGCCAGCAGCTTGGCCCGGACGGCAGAGGTGTATAGCAATCAGCCCCAGCATTTT. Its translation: CASSLARTAEVYSNQPQHF.

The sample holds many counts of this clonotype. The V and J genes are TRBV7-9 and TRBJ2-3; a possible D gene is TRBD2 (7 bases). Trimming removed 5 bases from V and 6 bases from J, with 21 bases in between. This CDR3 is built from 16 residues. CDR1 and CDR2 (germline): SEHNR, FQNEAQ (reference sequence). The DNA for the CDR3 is TGTGCCAGCAGCCCCACCTCGGGGGGCCGGGGGGATACGCAGTATTTT. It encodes CASSPTSGGRGDTQYF.

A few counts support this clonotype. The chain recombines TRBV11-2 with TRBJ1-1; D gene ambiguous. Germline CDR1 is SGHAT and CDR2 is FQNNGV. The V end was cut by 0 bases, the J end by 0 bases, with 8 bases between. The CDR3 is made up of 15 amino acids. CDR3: CASSLDPTMNTEAFF. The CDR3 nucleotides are TGTGCCAGCAGCTTAGATCCCACCATGAACACTGAAGCTTTCTTT.

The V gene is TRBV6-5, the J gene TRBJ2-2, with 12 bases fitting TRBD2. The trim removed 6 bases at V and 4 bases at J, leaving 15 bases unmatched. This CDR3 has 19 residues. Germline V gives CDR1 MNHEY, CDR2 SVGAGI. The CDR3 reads CASSNIWLAGGLGTGELFF. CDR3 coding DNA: TGTGCCAGCAGCAATATATGGCTAGCGGGGGGGCTTGGCACCGGGGAGCTGTTTTTT.

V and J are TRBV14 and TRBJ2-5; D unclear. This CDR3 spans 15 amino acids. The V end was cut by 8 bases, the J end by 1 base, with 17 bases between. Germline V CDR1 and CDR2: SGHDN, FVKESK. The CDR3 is CASCRGDWAQETQYF. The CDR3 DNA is TGTGCCAGCTGCCGAGGTGACTGGGCCCAAGAGACCCAGTACTTC.

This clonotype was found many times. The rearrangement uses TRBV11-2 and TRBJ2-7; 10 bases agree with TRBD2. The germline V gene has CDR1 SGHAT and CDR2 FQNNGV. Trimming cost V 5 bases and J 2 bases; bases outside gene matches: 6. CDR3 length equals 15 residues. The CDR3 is CASSQVAGGPYEQYF. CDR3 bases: TGTGCCAGCAGCCAAGTAGCGGGGGGCCCCTACGAGCAGTACTTC. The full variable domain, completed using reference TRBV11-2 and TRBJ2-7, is EAGVAQSPRYKIIEKRQSVAFWCNPISGHATLYWYQQILGQGPKLLIQFQNNGVVDDSQLPKDRFSAERLKGVDSTLKIQPAKLEDSAVYLCASSQVAGGPYEQYFGPGTRLTVT.

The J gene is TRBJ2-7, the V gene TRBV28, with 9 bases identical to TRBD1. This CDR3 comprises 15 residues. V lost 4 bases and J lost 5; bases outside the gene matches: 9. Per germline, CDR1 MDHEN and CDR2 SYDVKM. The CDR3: CASSSSGTGTDEQYF. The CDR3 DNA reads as TGTGCCAGCAGTTCCTCCGGGACAGGGACCGACGAGCAGTACTTC.

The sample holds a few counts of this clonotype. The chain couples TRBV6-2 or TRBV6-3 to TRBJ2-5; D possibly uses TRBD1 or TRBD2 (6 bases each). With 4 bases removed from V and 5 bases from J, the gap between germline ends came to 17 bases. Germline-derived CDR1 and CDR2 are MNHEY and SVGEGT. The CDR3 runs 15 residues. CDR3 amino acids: CASSWGGQFQETQYF. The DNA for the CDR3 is TGTGCCAGCAGTTGGGGAGGACAGTTCCAGGAGACCCAGTACTTC.

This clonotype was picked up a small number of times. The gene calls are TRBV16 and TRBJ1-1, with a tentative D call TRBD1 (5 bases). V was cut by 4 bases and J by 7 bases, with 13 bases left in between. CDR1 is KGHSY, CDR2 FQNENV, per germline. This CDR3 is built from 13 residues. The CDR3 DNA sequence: TGTGCCAGCAGCCCGGGACTGGCCGATGAAGCTTTCTTT. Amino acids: CASSPGLADEAFF.

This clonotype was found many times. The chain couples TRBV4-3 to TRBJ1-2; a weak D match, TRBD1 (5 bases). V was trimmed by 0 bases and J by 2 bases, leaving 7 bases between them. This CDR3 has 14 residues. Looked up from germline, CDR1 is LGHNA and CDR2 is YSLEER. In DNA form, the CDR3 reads TGCGCCAGCAGCCAAGATTCAGGGAACTATGGCTACACCTTC. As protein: CASSQDSGNYGYTF.

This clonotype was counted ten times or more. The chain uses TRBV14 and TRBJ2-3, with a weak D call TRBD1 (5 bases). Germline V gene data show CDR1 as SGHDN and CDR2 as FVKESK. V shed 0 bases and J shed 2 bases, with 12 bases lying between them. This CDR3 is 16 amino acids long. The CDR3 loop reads CASSQEVGPYTDTQYF. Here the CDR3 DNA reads TGTGCCAGCAGCCAAGAAGTGGGGCCCTACACAGATACGCAGTATTTT.

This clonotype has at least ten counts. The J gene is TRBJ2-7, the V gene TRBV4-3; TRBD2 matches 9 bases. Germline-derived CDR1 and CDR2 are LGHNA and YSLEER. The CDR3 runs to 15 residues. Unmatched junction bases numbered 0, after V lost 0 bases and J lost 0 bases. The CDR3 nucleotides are TGCGCCAGCAGCCAAGATAGCGGGAGCTCCTACGAGCAGTACTTC. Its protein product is CASSQDSGSSYEQYF.

The CDR3 nucleotides read TGTGCCAGCAGTTACAGCGGGCCGGGAACTTTGGAGCAGTACTTC. Its translation: CASSYSGPGTLEQYF. The chain carries TRBV6-2 or TRBV6-3 and TRBJ2-7, with D possibly matching TRBD2 (6 bases). This CDR3 contains 15 residues. Germline V CDR1 and CDR2: MNHEY, SVGEGT. The V end was cut by 2 bases, the J end by 7 bases, with 18 bases between.

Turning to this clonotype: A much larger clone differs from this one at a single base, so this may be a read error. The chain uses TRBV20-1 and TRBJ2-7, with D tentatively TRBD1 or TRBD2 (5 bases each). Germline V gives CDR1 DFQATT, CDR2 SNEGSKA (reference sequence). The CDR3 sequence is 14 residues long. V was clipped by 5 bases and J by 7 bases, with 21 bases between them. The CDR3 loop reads CSAFGASGLWEQYF. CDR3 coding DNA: TGCAGTGCTTTCGGGGCCAGCGGCTTGTGGGAGCAGTACTTC.

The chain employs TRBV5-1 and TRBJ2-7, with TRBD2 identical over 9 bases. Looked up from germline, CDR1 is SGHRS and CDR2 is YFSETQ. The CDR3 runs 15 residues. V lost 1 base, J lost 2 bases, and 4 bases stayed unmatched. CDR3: CASSLRASGAYEQYF. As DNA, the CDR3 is TGCGCCAGCAGCTTGAGGGCTAGCGGGGCCTACGAGCAGTACTTC.

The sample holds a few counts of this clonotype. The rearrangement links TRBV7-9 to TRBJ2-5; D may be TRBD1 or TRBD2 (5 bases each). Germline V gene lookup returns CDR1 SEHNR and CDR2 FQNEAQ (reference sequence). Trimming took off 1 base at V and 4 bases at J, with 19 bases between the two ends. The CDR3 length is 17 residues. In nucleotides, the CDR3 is TGTGCCAGCAGCTTAGTTCCCATCCCAGGGAGAGGAGAGACCCAGTACTTC. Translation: CASSLVPIPGRGETQYF.